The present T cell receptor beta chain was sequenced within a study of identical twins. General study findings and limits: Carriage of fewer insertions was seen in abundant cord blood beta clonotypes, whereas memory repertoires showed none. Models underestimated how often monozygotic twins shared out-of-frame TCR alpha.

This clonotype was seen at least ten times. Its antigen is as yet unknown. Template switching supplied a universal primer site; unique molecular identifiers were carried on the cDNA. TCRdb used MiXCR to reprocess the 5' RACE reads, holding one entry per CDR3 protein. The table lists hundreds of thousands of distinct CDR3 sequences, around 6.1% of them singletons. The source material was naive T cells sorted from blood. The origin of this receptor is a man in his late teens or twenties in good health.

CDR3 loop: CASSLERNNEQFF. CDR3 DNA: TGTGCCAGCAGCTTAGAGAGGAACAATGAGCAGTTCTTC. V is TRBV7-2 and J is TRBJ2-1; D not certain. V shed 1 base and J shed 5 bases, with 6 bases lying between them. The CDR3 loop spans 13 amino acids. Germline assignment: CDR1 SGHTA and CDR2 FQGNSA.